Listed here are 9 T cell receptor beta chains from one sample, sequenced in a study of OX40 agonist ivuxolimab in advanced cancers. Clones were read by immunoSEQ multiplex PCR, and TCRdb kept only the in-frame ones, dropping some. The sample lists over 60,000 clones, approximately 81% occurring once. The starting material was CD4+ or CD8+ T cells sorted from blood, obtained in a trial of the OX40 agonist ivuxolimab. All receptors come from an adult with an advanced solid tumor such as melanoma, head and neck, liver or kidney cancer.

This rearrangement joins TRBV2 to TRBJ1-2, with D tentatively TRBD1 (5 bases). The CDR3 totals 14 residues. Trimming shortened V by 6 bases and J by 6 bases, and 17 bases separated the two germline ends. The germline CDR1 and CDR2 sequences are SNHLY and FYNNEI. CDR3 sequence: CASRWWGQRDGYTF. For the CDR3, the DNA is TGTGCCAGCAGGTGGTGGGGCCAACGGGATGGCTACACCTTC. Full variable domain (remainder filled in from reference TRBV2 and TRBJ1-2): EPEVTQTPSHQVTQMGQEVILRCVPISNHLYFYWYRQILGQKVEFLVSFYNNEISEKSEIFDDQFSVERPDGSNFTLKIRSTKLEDSAMYFCASRWWGQRDGYTFGSGTRLTVV.

This chain uses TRBV11-2 with TRBJ2-2; TRBD2 matches 8 bases. The CDR3 covers 18 residues. The germline V gene encodes CDR1 SGHAT and CDR2 FQNNGV. Losses at the gene ends were 5 bases for V and 0 bases for J; bases not matched to a gene: 11. Here the CDR3 reads CASSLTQLAAANTGELFF. The CDR3 DNA reads as TGTGCCAGCAGCCTAACCCAACTAGCGGCAGCGAACACCGGGGAGCTGTTTTTT.

The rearrangement joins TRBV13 to TRBJ2-7; TRBD1 agrees at 8 bases. This CDR3 region has 14 residues. Germline assignment: CDR1 PRHDT and CDR2 FYEKMQ (reference sequence). V dropped 5 bases and J dropped 5; count of bases not matched to a gene: 8. CDR3 nucleotides: TGTGCCAGCAGCCCATCGGGACAGGCGAACGAGCAGTACTTC. Residues: CASSPSGQANEQYF. Full variable domain (rest looked up from reference TRBV13 and TRBJ2-7): AAGVIQSPRHLIKEKRETATLKCYPIPRHDTVYWYQQGPGQDPQFLISFYEKMQSDKGSIPDRFSAQQFSDYHSELNMSSLELGDSALYFCASSPSGQANEQYFGPGTRLTVT.

The rearrangement links TRBV4-1 to TRBJ2-2; no clear D. V was pared by 1 base and J by 1 base, with 10 bases between. CDR1 MGHRA and CDR2 YSYEKL come from the germline V gene. The CDR3 totals 16 residues. Here the CDR3 reads CASSQADGWNTGELFF. CDR3 DNA sequence: TGCGCCAGCAGCCAAGCCGACGGGTGGAACACCGGGGAGCTGTTTTTT.

The chain has TRBV18 and TRBJ2-2, with 8 bases fitting TRBD1. The CDR3 contains 17 residues. Trimming removed 4 bases from V and 5 bases from J; junction bases left unmatched: 12. The germline CDR1 and CDR2 sequences are KGHSH and LQKENI. The CDR3 protein is CASSLRSPGTGTGELFF. The CDR3 nucleotides read TGTGCCAGCTCACTACGAAGTCCCGGGACAGGTACCGGGGAGCTGTTTTTT.

The V gene is TRBV5-1, the J gene TRBJ2-1, with D unclear. The V gene lost 0 bases and the J gene lost 6 bases, with 7 bases spanning the gap. CDR3 size: 13 residues. CDR1 is SGHRS, CDR2 YFSETQ, per germline. CDR3 residues: CASSLGYPNEQFF. DNA of the CDR3: TGCGCCAGCAGCTTGGGGTACCCCAATGAGCAGTTCTTC.

The chain is built from TRBV23-1 and TRBJ1-2; D ambiguous. TRBV23-1 is noted as an ORF with a role that remains uncertain. The CDR3 has 11 residues. The germline V and J ends were trimmed by 7 bases and 4 bases, with 7 bases remaining between them. In DNA, the CDR3 is TGCGCCAGCACCCGCGGCTATGGCTACACCTTC. Translating gives CASTRGYGYTF.

In its sample, this clone was seen once. The chain combines TRBV5-6 with TRBJ2-3, with TRBD2 matching 9 bases. Germline CDR1 reads SGHDT; CDR2 reads YYEEEE. J lost 4 bases, V lost 4 bases, and 7 bases had no gene match. The CDR3 has 15 residues. The CDR3 DNA sequence: TGTGCCAGCAGCGGTCCGGGACTAGCTGCAGATACGCAGTATTTT. This gives the protein CASSGPGLAADTQYF.

The chain has TRBV7-3 and TRBJ1-1; 9 bases line up with TRBD1. CDR1 and CDR2 (germline): SGHTA, FQGTGA. There are 16 residues in the CDR3. V shed 5 bases, J shed 4 bases, and the junction held 11 bases outside the gene matches. The CDR3 loop reads CASSPAGTGLATEAFF. The CDR3 DNA reads TGTGCCAGCAGCCCCGCCGGGACAGGGTTGGCCACTGAAGCTTTCTTT.